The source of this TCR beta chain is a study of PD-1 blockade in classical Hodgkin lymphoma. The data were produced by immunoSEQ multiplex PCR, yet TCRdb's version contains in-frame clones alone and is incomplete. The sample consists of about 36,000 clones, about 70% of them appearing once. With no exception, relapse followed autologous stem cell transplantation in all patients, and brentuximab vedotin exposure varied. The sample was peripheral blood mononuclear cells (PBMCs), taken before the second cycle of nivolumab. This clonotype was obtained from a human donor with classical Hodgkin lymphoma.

DNA for the CDR3: TGTGCCAGCAGCTCCTACGGGACATCCTATAATTCACCCCTCCACTTT. Amino acid sequence: CASSSYGTSYNSPLHF. The J gene is TRBJ1-6, the V gene TRBV7-6; D perhaps matches TRBD1 (6 bases). Trimming pared 4 bases from V and 1 base from J, leaving 11 bases between. Germline V gives CDR1 SGHVS, CDR2 FNYEAQ. The CDR3 has 16 amino acids.